This TCR beta chain was sequenced during a study of blood T cell repertoires in COVID-19. Overall study context: COVID-19 samples, acute and convalescent, were from the United States, Italy and Spain. The analysed material was cDNA or gDNA that came from T cells, B-cell-depleted T cells, or PBMCs.

With V trimmed by 6 bases and J by 0 bases, 5 bases remained unmatched. Germline values: CDR1 ENHRY, CDR2 SYGVKD. This CDR3 comprises 16 residues. Study processing details: How many nucleated cells were present was estimated from reference gene primer amplification. Data came from immunoSEQ multiplex PCR; TCRdb stores just in-frame clones and leaves some out. Clone size and the V and J calls come from that table; the DNA yielded D and trimming. The table records under 85,000 clones, about 80% of them present only once. The TCR originated in a man in his fifties or sixties with acute or convalescent COVID-19. This chain connects TRBV10-3 to TRBJ2-6; TRBD2 agrees at 7 bases. The sample taken for sequencing was peripheral blood. CDR3 loop: CAIRSGTGSGANVLTF. The CDR3 DNA reads TGTGCCATCAGGAGCGGGACCGGCTCTGGGGCCAACGTCCTGACTTTC.